This TCR beta chain was identified in a study of T-cell reconstitution after alpha-beta-depleted transplantation in children. Study results and limitations: There were reportedly several hundred expanded graft clones from which alpha-beta T cells came about two months after transplant. From surviving recipient T cells and thymic progenitors came the high day-60 TCRbeta diversity observed in some patients. T-cell numbers and diversity, one year after transplant, stemmed largely from T cells that were newly produced.

For TCRbeta, the library was prepared with unique molecular identifiers. MiXCR, run by TCRdb on the PCR reads, gives a single entry per CDR3 protein. This table has 200,000 to 300,000 distinct CDR3 sequences, around 7.8% appearing once. Remarks on this clonotype: Its antigen is undetermined.

This CDR3 contains 13 residues. The germline CDR1 and CDR2 sequences are LGHNA and YNFKEQ. The trim removed 0 bases at V and 6 bases at J, leaving 2 bases unmatched. The genes are TRBV4-2 and TRBJ2-7; 7 nucleotides line up with TRBD2. The sequencing used PBMCs, mostly from graft donor cells, collected 180 days after TCRalphabeta/CD19-depleted stem cell transplant. The sequence came from a male patient aged 10 to 17 who had a stem cell transplant for acute lymphoblastic leukemia, so the T cells may come from the graft donor. CDR3 sequence (DNA): TGTGCCAGCAGCCAAGATGGCGGGGGCGAGCAGTACTTC. It yields the protein CASSQDGGGEQYF.